Given below is one TCR beta chain in context. This receptor's antigen is unknown. Base qualities are not recorded, but no much larger clone differs from it by a single base. Another Seattle source contributed samples from volunteer blood donors who had recovered from COVID-19. Whole blood was collected in K2EDTA tubes by collaborating institutions according to the institutions' own protocols. Collaborator samples were shipped for TCRbeta analysis as frozen whole blood, isolated PBMCs, or DNA extracted from either sample type. The source of the sample is a study of blood T cell repertoires in COVID-19 (dated by TCRdb to 2018 to 2020). Background for the entire study: Collaborator samples came from the United States, Italy and Spain and covered acute and convalescent phases of COVID-19. The samples were drawn from two sources: the first 160 participants of the ongoing ImmuneRACE study, and 950 to 1,500 subjects contributed by 6 global collaborators. The prospective study material was composed of cDNA or gDNA derived from T cells, B-cell-depleted T cells, or PBMCs. Subjects who had been exposed to COVID-19, were actively infected with it, or had recovered from it provided the deeply sampled blood TCRbeta repertoires that made up the dataset. The repertoires were released in a freely available public database meant as a resource for research on the immune response to SARS-CoV-2. The sample metadata nearly always contained a de-identified subject ID, COVID-19 status, age in years and sex. Where available, HLA class I and class II types were taken from metadata supplied by the sample provider and were not determined by assay-based typing. Overall results and qualifications from the work: The amount of clinical and demographic metadata varied by source and participant and was provided uncurated.

The immunoSEQ Assay, a bias-controlled multiplex PCR, was used to amplify TCRbeta CDR3 regions from genomic DNA. The published analysis was carried out like this. The number of nucleated cells in each sample was estimated from the amplification of reference gene primers within the assay. To quantify the absolute abundance of each unique TCRbeta CDR3 rearrangement, sequence reads were collapsed and filtered. For each sample, productive Simpson clonality was calculated as the square root of Simpson's diversity index across productive rearrangements. TCRdb re-hosts the immuneACCESS table, in-frame sequences only. Its copies lack some clones; in the studies checked, an unresolved V gene accounts for under half of them, and the cause for the rest is not known. V, J and clone size derive from that table, while D and trimming were established from the DNA sequence. Recorded for this sample are 130,000 to 150,000 clones; roughly 80% of them occurred a single time. Jointly, the top ten make up about 4% of the sample.

The CDR3 numbers 16 residues from cysteine through phenylalanine. Of all the DNA, just the CDR3 is kept, 48 bases in frame from base 1. The V end gives up 0 bases and the J end 10 bases, leaving 5 bases in the junction not matched to a gene. The germline V gene specifies MNHEY as CDR1 and SVGEGT as CDR2. Sequencing used peripheral blood. The receptor comes from a man between 65 and 85 years old who had recovered from COVID-19. Here the chain combines TRBV6-2 or TRBV6-3 and TRBJ2-1; the central 14 bases match TRBD2. The CDR3 region has the sequence CASSYSKTSGRAEQFF. The nucleotide sequence is TGTGCCAGCAGTTACTCGAAGACTAGCGGGAGGGCCGAGCAGTTCTTC.